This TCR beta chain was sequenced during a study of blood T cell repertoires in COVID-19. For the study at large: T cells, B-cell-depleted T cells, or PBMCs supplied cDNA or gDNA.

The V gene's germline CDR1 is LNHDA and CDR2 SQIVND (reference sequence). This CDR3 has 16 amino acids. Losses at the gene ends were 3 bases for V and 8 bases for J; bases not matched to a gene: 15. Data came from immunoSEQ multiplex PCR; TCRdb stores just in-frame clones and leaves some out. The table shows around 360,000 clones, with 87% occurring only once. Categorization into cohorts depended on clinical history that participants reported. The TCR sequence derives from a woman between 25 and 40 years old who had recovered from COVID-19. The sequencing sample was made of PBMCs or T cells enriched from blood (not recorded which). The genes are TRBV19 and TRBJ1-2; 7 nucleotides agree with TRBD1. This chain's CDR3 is CASSIVGGQASGGYTF. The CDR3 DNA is TGTGCCAGTAGTATCGTCGGTGGACAGGCAAGCGGAGGCTACACCTTC.